The sequence of this T cell receptor beta chain was determined in a study of identical twins. J was trimmed by 11 bases and V by 6 bases; bases with no gene match: 15. CDR3 length: 15 amino acids. Per germline, CDR1 MNHNS and CDR2 SASEGT. Each CDR3 protein is one row after TCRdb ran MiXCR on the 5' RACE reads. Of hundreds of thousands of distinct CDR3 sequences in the sample, roughly 20% are singletons; the top ten hold around 4.5%. On this clonotype: Its specificity is not known.

Study results and caveats: Conclusions were based on cross-sectional statistical analysis, without following the same donors.

The same sample was also studied in work on T cells expressing NK-cell markers. That work adds: Researchers got TCR beta repertoires out of sorted CD3+CD56+NKG2C+, CD3+CD56+NKG2C- and CD3+CD56-NKG2C+ T cells. CD8+ T cells in roughly six donors included dominant NKG2C+ clonotypes at 1.0-7.0%.

The gene calls are TRBV6-1 and TRBJ2-3, with 9 bases that match TRBD2. Sequencing was done on a sample of PBMCs. This clonotype was obtained from a woman aged 18-30 years in good health. CDR3 residues: CASSPGSSGTYRQYF. The CDR3 DNA sequence: TGTGCCAGCAGCCCGGGTTCTAGCGGGACGTATAGGCAGTATTTT.